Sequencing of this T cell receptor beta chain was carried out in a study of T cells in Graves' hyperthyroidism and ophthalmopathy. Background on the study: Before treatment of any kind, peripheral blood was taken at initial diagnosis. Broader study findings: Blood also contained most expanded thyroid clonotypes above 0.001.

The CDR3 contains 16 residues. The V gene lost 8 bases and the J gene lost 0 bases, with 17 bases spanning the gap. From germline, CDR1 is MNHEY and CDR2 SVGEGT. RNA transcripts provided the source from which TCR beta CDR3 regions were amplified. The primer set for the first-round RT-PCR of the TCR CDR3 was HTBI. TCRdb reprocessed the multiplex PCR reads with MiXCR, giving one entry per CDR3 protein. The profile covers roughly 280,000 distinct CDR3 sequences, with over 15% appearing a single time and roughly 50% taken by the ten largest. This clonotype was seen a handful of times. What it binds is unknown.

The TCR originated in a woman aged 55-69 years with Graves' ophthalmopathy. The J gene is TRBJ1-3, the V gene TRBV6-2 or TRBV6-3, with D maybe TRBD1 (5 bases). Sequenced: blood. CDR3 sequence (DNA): TGTGCCAGCTACCGGCGGACACTGAGCTCTGGAAACACCATATATTTT. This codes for CASYRRTLSSGNTIYF.